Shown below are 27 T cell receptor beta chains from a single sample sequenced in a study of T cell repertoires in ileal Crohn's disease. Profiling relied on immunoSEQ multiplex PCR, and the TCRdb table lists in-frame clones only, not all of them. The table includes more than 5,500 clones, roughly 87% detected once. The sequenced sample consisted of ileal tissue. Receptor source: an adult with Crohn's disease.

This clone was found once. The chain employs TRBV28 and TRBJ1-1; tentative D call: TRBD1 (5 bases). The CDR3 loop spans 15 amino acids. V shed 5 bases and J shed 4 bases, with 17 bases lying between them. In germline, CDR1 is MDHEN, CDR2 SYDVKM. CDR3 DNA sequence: TGTGCCAGCAGTCCCCCCGGCAGGGCGGTCACTGAAGCTTTCTTT. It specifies CASSPPGRAVTEAFF.

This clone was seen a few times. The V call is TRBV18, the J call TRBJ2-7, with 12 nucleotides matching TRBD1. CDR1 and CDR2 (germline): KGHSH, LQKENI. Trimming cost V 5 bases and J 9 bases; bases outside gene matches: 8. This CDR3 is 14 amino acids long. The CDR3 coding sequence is TGTGCCAGCTCAGCTTCGGGACAGGGGGCTCGGCAGTACTTC. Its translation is CASSASGQGARQYF.

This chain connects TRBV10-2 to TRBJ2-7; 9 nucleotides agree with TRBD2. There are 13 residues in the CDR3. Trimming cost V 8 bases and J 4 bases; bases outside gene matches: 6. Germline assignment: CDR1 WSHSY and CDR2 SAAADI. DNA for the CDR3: TGCGCCAGCGCTCTTGCGGGAGGGTACGAGCAGTACTTC. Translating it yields CASALAGGYEQYF.

Here the CDR3 reads CASSLSQSDGYTF. CDR3 DNA sequence: TGTGCCAGCAGTTTAAGTCAGAGCGATGGCTACACCTTC. The chain links TRBV28 to TRBJ1-2; no clear D gene. V shed 2 bases and J shed 6 bases, with 10 bases lying between them. Per the germline V gene, CDR1 is MDHEN and CDR2 is SYDVKM. This CDR3 comprises 13 residues.

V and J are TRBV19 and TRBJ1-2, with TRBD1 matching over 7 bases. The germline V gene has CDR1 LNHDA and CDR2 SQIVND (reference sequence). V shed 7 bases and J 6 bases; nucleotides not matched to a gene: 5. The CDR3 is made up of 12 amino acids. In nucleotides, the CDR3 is TGTGCCAGTAAGGACAGGCCCCATGGCTACACCTTC. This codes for CASKDRPHGYTF.

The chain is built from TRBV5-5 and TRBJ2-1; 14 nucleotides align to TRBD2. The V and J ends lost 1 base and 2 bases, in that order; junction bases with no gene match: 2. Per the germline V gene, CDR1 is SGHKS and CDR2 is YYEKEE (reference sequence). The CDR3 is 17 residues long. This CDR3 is CASSLRLAGGPYNEQFF. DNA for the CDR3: TGTGCCAGCAGCTTGAGACTAGCGGGGGGGCCCTACAATGAGCAGTTCTTC.

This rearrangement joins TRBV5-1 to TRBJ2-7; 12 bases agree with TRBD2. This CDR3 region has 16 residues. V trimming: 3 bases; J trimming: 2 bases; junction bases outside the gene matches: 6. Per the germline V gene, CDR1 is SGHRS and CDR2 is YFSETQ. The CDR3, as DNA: TGCGCCAGCAGCTGGGCCCTAGCGGGAGGGCCCTACGAGCAGTACTTC. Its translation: CASSWALAGGPYEQYF.

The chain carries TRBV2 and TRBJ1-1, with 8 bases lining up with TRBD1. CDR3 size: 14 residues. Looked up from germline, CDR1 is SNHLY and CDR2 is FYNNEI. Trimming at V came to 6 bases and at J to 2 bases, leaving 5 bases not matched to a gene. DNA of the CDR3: TGTGCCAGCAGACGGGGGACAGGAAACACTGAAGCTTTCTTT. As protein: CASRRGTGNTEAFF. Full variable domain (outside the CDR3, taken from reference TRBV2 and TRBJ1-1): EPEVTQTPSHQVTQMGQEVILRCVPISNHLYFYWYRQILGQKVEFLVSFYNNEISEKSEIFDDQFSVERPDGSNFTLKIRSTKLEDSAMYFCASRRGTGNTEAFFGQGTRLTVV.

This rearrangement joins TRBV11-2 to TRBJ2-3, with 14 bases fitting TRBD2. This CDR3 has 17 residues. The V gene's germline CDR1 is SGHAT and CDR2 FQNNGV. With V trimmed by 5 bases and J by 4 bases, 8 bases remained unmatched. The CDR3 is CASSGGTSGSRADTQYF. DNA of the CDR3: TGTGCCAGCAGCGGAGGGACTAGCGGGAGTCGGGCAGATACGCAGTATTTT.

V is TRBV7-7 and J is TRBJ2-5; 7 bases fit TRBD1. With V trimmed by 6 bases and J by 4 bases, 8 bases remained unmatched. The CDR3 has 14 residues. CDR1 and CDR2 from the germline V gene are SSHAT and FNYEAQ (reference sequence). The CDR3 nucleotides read TGTGCCAGCAGTATGACAGGGTTGTTAGAGACCCAGTACTTC. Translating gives CASSMTGLLETQYF.

This chain's CDR3 is CASSRFDGRGYTF. Here the CDR3 DNA reads TGTGCCAGCAGCCGATTCGACGGGAGGGGCTACACCTTC. The gene calls are TRBV7-8 and TRBJ1-2; D not certain. The CDR3 has 13 amino acids. V was shortened by 5 bases and J by 8 bases, with 15 bases between the two germline ends. Germline assignment: CDR1 SGHVS and CDR2 FQNEAQ.

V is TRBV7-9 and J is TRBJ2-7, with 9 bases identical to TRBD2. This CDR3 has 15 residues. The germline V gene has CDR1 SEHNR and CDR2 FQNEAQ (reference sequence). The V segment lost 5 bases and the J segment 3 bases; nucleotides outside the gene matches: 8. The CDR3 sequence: CASSPEVAGDYEQYF. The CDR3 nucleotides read TGTGCCAGCAGCCCCGAGGTAGCGGGAGACTACGAGCAGTACTTC.

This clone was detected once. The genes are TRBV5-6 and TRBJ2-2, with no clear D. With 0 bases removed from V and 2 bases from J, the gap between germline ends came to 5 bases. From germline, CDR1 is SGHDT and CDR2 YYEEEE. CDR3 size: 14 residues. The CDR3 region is CASSLGANTGELFF. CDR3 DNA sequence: TGTGCCAGCAGCTTGGGAGCTAACACCGGGGAGCTGTTTTTT.

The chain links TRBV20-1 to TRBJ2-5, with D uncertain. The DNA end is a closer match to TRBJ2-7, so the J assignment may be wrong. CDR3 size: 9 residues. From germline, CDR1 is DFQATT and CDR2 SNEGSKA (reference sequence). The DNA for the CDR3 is TGCAGTGCTACGTACGAGCAGTACTTC. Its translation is CSATYEQYF.

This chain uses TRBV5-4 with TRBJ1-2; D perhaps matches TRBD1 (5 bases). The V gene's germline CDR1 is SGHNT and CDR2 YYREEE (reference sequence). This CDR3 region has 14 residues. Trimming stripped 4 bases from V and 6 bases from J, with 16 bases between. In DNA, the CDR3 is TGTGCCAGCAGCAGGGGCCACCTAAGGGATGGCTACACCTTC. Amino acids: CASSRGHLRDGYTF. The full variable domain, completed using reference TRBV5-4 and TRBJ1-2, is ETGVTQSPTHLIKTRGQQVTLRCSSQSGHNTVSWYQQALGQGPQFIFQYYREEENGRGNFPPRFSGLQFPNYSSELNVNALELDDSALYLCASSRGHLRDGYTFGSGTRLTVV.

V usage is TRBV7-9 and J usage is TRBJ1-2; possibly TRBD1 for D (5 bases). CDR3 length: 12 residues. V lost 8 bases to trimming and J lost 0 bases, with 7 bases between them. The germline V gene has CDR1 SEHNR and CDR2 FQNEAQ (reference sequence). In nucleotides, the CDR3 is TGTGCCAGCGGACATACTAACTATGGCTACACCTTC. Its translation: CASGHTNYGYTF.

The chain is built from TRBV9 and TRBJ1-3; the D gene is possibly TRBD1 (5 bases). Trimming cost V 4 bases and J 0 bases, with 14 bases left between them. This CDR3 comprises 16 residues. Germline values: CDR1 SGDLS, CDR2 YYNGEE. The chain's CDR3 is CASSRADTISGNTIYF. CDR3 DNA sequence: TGTGCCAGCAGCCGGGCGGACACGATCTCTGGAAACACCATATATTTT.

The CDR3 sequence is CASKPGTGVYEQYF. In DNA, the CDR3 is TGTGCCAGCAAACCCGGGACAGGGGTCTACGAGCAGTACTTC. The rearrangement uses TRBV27 and TRBJ2-7, with 10 bases that match TRBD1. V lost 7 bases, J lost 3 bases, and 6 bases stayed unmatched. This CDR3 region has 14 residues. Germline V gives CDR1 MNHEY, CDR2 SMNVEV (reference sequence).

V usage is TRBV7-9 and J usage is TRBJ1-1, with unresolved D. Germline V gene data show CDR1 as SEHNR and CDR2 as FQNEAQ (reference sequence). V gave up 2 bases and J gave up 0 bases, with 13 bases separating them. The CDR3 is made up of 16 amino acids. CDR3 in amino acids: CASSLFVVGVNTEAFF. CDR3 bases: TGTGCCAGCAGCTTATTTGTTGTCGGGGTGAACACTGAAGCTTTCTTT.

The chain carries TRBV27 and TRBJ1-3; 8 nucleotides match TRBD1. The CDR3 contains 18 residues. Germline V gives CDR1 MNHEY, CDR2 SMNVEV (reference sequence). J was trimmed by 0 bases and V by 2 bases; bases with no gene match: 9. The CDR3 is CASSLLRTGIISGNTIYF. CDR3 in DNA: TGTGCCAGCAGTTTACTCAGGACAGGGATCATCTCTGGAAACACCATATATTTT.

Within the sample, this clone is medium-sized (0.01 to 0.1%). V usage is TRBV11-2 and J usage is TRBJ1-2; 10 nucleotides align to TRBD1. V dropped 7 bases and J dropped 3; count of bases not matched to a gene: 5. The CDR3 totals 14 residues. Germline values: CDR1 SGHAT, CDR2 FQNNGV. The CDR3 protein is CASKTGTGDYGYTF. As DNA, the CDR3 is TGTGCCAGCAAGACCGGGACAGGGGACTATGGCTACACCTTC.

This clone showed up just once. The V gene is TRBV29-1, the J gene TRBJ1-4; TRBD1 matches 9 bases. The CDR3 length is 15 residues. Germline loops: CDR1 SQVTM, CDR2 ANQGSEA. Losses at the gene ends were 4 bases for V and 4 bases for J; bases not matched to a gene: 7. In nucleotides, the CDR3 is TGCAGCGTTGGAACACAGGGGGCCTTTAATGAAAAACTGTTTTTT. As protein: CSVGTQGAFNEKLFF.

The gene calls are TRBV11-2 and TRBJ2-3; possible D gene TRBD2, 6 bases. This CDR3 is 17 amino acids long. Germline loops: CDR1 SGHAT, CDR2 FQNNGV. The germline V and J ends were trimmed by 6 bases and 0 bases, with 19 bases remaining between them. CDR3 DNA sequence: TGTGCCAGCAGTCTTTTGTCCGGGGGAACTAGCACAGATACGCAGTATTTT. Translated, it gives CASSLLSGGTSTDTQYF.

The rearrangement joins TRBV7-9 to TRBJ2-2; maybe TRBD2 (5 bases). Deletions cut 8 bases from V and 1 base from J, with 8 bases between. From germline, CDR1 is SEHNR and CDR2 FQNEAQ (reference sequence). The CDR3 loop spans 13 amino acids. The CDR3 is CASRLWNTGELFF. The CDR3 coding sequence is TGTGCCAGCCGACTATGGAACACCGGGGAGCTGTTTTTT. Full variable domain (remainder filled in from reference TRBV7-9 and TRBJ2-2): DTGVSQNPRHKITKRGQNVTFRCDPISEHNRLYWYRQTLGQGPEFLTYFQNEAQLEKSRLLSDRFSAERPKGSFSTLEIQRTEQGDSAMYLCASRLWNTGELFFGEGSRLTVL.

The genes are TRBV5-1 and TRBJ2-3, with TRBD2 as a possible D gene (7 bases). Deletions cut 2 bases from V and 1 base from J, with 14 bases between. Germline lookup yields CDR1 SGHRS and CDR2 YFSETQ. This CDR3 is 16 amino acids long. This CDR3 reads CASSFYGGPRTDTQYF. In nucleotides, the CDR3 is TGCGCCAGCAGCTTTTACGGGGGGCCCCGCACAGATACGCAGTATTTT.

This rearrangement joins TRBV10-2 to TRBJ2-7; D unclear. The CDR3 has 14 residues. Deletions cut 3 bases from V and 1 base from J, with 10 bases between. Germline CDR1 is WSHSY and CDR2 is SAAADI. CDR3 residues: CASSELQTSYEQYF. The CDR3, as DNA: TGCGCCAGCAGTGAATTACAGACGTCCTACGAGCAGTACTTC.

The chain's CDR3 is CASSLGGARGEQFF. In nucleotides, the CDR3 is TGTGCCAGCAGCTTAGGGGGTGCGCGGGGGGAGCAGTTCTTC. This chain links TRBV7-9 with TRBJ2-1, with 7 bases lining up with TRBD2. Germline CDR1 and CDR2: SEHNR and FQNEAQ (reference sequence). V lost 1 base, J lost 10 bases, and 7 bases stayed unmatched. The CDR3 length is 14 residues.